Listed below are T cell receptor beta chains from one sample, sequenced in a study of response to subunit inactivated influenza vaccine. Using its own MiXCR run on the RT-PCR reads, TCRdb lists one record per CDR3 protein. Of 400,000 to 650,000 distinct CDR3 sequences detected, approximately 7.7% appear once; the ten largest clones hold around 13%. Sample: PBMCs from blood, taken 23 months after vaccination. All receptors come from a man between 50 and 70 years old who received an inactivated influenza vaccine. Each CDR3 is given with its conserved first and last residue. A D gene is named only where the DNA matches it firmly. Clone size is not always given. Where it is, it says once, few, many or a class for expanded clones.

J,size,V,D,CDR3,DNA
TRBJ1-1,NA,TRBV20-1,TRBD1,CSARSLDGAGGTEAFF,TGCAGTGCTAGAAGTCTCGACGGGGCAGGGGGCACTGAAGCTTTCTTT
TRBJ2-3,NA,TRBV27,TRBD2,CASSLLAGADTQYF,TGTGCCAGCAGTTTACTAGCGGGAGCAGATACGCAGTATTTT
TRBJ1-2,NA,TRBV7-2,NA,CASSFGQKSNYGYTF,TGTGCCAGCAGCTTTGGTCAGAAGTCTAACTATGGCTACACCTTC
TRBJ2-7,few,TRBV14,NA,CASSQMVAYEQYF,TGTGCCAGCAGCCAAATGGTGGCCTACGAGCAGTACTTC
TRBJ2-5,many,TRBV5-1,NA,CASTGTQETQYF,TGCGCCAGCACAGGGACACAAGAGACCCAGTACTTC
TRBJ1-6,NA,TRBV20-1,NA,CSARDPGVVPLHF,TGCAGTGCTAGAGATCCGGGAGTCGTACCCCTCCACTTT
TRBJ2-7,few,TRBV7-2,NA,CASSPAIAREQYF,TGTGCCAGCAGCCCAGCAATCGCTAGGGAGCAGTACTTC
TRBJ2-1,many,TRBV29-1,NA,CSVDWRNEQFF,TGCAGCGTTGACTGGCGGAATGAGCAGTTCTTC
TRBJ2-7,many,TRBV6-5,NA,CASSSSQTYEQYF,TGTGCCAGCAGTTCTTCCCAGACCTACGAGCAGTACTTC
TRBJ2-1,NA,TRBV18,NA,CASSPNLDSLLFF,TGTGCCAGCTCACCAAATCTAGATTCTCTCTTGTTCTTC
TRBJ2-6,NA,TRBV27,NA,CASSLERSAGANVLTF,TGTGCCAGCAGTTTAGAGAGGTCGGCTGGGGCCAACGTCCTGACTTTC
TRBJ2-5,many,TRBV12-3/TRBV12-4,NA,CASSLTEGVMYF,TGTGCCAGCAGTTTAACGGAGGGAGTCATGTACTTC
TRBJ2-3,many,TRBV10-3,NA,CAISGNREGDTQYF,TGTGCCATCAGTGGAAACAGGGAGGGAGATACGCAGTATTTT
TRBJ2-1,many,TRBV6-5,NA,CASSSTGGDNEQFF,TGTGCCAGCAGTTCCACAGGGGGGGACAATGAGCAGTTCTTC
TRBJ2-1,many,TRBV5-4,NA,CASSFSWRGSYNEQFF,TGTGCCAGCAGCTTCAGCTGGAGGGGCTCCTACAATGAGCAGTTCTTC
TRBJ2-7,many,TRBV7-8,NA,CASSLEAGAEQYF,TGTGCCAGCAGCTTAGAGGCAGGGGCCGAGCAGTACTTC
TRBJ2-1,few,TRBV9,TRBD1,CASSGNGQGTGGYNEQFF,TGTGCCAGCAGCGGAAACGGTCAAGGGACAGGGGGTTACAATGAGCAGTTCTTC
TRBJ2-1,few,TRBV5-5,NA,CASRSGPYNEQFF,TGTGCCAGCCGAAGCGGGCCCTACAATGAGCAGTTCTTC
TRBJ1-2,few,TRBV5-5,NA,CASSLAPVGYGYTF,TGTGCCAGCAGCTTGGCCCCAGTGGGGTATGGCTACACCTTC
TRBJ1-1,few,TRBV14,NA,CASSQGRGNANTEAFF,TGTGCCAGCAGCCAAGGCAGGGGTAACGCGAACACTGAAGCTTTCTTT
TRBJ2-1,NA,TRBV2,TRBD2,CASQEGLAGARLYNEQFF,TGTGCCAGCCAAGAGGGACTAGCGGGAGCAAGGCTGTACAATGAGCAGTTCTTC
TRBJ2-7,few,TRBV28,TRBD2,CASSQRGVREQYF,TGTGCCAGCAGCCAACGGGGGGTACGCGAGCAGTACTTC
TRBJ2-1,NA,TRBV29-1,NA,CSGDLALGNEQFF,TGCAGCGGGGACCTAGCCCTTGGCAATGAGCAGTTCTTC
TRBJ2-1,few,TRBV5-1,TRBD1,CASSLYQGVGSYNEQFF,TGCGCCAGCAGCTTGTATCAGGGGGTAGGCTCCTACAATGAGCAGTTCTTC
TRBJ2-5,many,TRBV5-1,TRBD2,CASSDQLATPEETQYF,TGCGCCAGCAGCGACCAACTAGCGACTCCTGAAGAGACCCAGTACTTC
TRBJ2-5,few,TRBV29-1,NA,CSVERWAFYQETQYF,TGCAGCGTTGAAAGATGGGCCTTCTACCAAGAGACCCAGTACTTC
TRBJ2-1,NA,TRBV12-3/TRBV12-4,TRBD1,CASSLGTGSTDEQFF,TGTGCCAGCAGTTTAGGGACAGGGTCAACCGATGAGCAGTTCTTC
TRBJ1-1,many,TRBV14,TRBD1,CASSQDEYRGTFMNTEAFF,TGTGCCAGCAGCCAAGATGAGTACAGGGGAACCTTCATGAACACTGAAGCTTTCTTT
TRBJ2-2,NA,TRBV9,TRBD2,CASSAFGGEAGELFF,TGTGCCAGCAGCGCATTCGGGGGGGAGGCCGGGGAGCTGTTTTTT
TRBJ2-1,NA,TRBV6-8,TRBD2,CASSYGTRGFPEQFF,TGTGCCAGCAGTTACGGGACTAGAGGTTTTCCTGAGCAGTTCTTC
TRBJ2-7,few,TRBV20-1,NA,CSAREPGLYEQYF,TGCAGTGCTAGAGAGCCGGGATTGTACGAGCAGTACTTC
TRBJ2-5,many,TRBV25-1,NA,CASSRRGQYGETQYF,TGTGCCAGCAGCAGGCGTGGGCAGTACGGGGAGACCCAGTACTTC
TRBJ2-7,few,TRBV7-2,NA,CASSFSGPGREQYF,TGTGCCAGCAGCTTTAGCGGTCCGGGGCGGGAGCAGTACTTC
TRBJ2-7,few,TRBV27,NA,CASGRTTTGHEQYF,TGTGCCAGTGGACGAACCACGACAGGACACGAGCAGTACTTC
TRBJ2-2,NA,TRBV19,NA,CATADVGLDTGELFF,TGTGCCACCGCGGACGTGGGCCTCGACACCGGGGAGCTGTTTTTT
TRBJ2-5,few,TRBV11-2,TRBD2,CASSLVLAGGPSGETQYF,TGTGCCAGCAGCTTAGTACTAGCGGGAGGGCCCTCGGGGGAGACCCAGTACTTC
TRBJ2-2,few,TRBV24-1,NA,CATSDVQRPRTGELFF,TGTGCCACCAGTGATGTTCAGCGGCCACGTACCGGGGAGCTGTTTTTT
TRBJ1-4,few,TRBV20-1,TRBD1,CSARDGQGGREKLFF,TGCAGTGCTAGAGATGGACAGGGTGGACGAGAAAAACTGTTTTTT
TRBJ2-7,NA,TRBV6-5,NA,CASSYSRDSFFEQYF,TGTGCCAGCAGTTACTCCCGAGACTCCTTTTTCGAGCAGTACTTC
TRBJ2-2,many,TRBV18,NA,CASSEGDQYTGELFF,TGTGCCAGCTCAGAAGGGGATCAGTACACCGGGGAGCTGTTTTTT
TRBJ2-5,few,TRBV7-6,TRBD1,CASSKGTGSQETQYF,TGTGCCAGCAGCAAGGGGACAGGGAGTCAAGAGACCCAGTACTTC
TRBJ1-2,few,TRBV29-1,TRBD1,CSAPGQGGGYTF,TGCAGCGCTCCGGGACAGGGAGGCGGCTACACCTTC
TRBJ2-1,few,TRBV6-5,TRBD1,CASSSVRDRSIGEQFF,TGTGCCAGCAGTTCCGTGCGGGACAGGTCTATTGGTGAGCAGTTCTTC
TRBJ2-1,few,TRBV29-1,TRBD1,CSADRDSYNEQFF,TGCAGCGCTGACAGGGACTCCTACAATGAGCAGTTCTTC
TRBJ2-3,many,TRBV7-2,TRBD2,CASSQASGRAVYTQYF,TGTGCCAGCAGCCAAGCTAGCGGGAGGGCCGTGTATACGCAGTATTTT
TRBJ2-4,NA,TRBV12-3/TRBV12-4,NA,CASSFARDENIQYF,TGTGCCAGCAGTTTCGCCAGGGACGAAAACATTCAGTACTTC
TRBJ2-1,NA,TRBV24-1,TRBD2,CATSDPGVLAGVNEQFF,TGTGCCACCAGTGATCCCGGCGTGCTAGCGGGAGTCAATGAGCAGTTCTTC
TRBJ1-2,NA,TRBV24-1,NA,CATSDGVGYTF,TGTGCCACCAGTGACGGGGTAGGCTACACCTTC
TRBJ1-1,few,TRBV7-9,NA,CASSTLQRGTEAFF,TGTGCCAGCAGCACCCTTCAGAGGGGAACTGAAGCTTTCTTT
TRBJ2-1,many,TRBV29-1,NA,CSVDDLRKEQFF,TGCAGCGTTGATGATCTTAGGAAGGAGCAGTTCTTC
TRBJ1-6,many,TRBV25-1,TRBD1,CASREDRQNSPLHF,TGTGCCAGCAGAGAGGACAGGCAAAATTCACCCCTCCACTTT
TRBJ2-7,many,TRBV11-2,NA,CASSLNPKAEYEQYF,TGTGCCAGCAGCTTAAACCCAAAGGCTGAGTACGAGCAGTACTTC
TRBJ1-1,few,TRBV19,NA,CASSTRQEAFF,TGTGCCAGTAGTACTAGACAGGAAGCTTTCTTT
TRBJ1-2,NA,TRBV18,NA,CASSPQGAQIDGYTF,TGTGCCAGCTCACCGCAGGGCGCCCAGATCGATGGCTACACCTTC